In this sample, the clone carrying this T cell receptor beta chain turned up a few times. Antigen specificity is unknown. As for time point: peripheral blood 6 weeks after treatment start. The sample comes from a study of PD-L1 blockade in urothelial cancer. Looking at the study overall: Median T cell yield from blood was fewer than 150,000. Study results and caveats: Below-median pretreatment blood TCR clonality predicted better survival.

The CDR3 totals 16 residues. The junction had 10 bases not matched to a gene; V was cut back by 1 base and J by 5 bases. CDR1 and CDR2 (germline): SGHRS, YFSETQ. Method: immunoSEQ multiplex PCR; TCRdb's copy keeps in-frame clones and lacks some. The table lists some 50,000 clones, around 85% of them singletons. The V gene is TRBV5-1, the J gene TRBJ2-5, with 8 bases matching TRBD1. The source material was PBMCs, sampled around atezolizumab (anti-PD-L1) treatment. The source is a man aged 50 to 60 with urothelial cancer. The CDR3 sequence is CASSLTRTGFLETQYF. The CDR3 DNA sequence: TGCGCCAGCAGCTTGACCAGGACAGGGTTCCTCGAGACCCAGTACTTC. Combining the CDR3 with reference TRBV5-1 and TRBJ2-5 gives the whole variable domain KAGVTQTPRYLIKTRGQQVTLSCSPISGHRSVSWYQQTPGQGLQFLFEYFSETQRNKGNFPGRFSGRQFSNSRSEMNVSTLELGDSALYLCASSLTRTGFLETQYFGPGTRLLVL.